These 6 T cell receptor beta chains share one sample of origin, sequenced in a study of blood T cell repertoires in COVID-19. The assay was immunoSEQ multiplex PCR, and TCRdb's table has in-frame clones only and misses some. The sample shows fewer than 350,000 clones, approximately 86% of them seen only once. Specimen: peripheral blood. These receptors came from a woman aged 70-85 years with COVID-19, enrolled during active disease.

The CDR3 bases are TGTGCCAGCAGCCACGGGACAGGGTTTAACAATGAGCAGTTCTTC. Translated: CASSHGTGFNNEQFF. The rearrangement uses TRBV27 and TRBJ2-1, with 9 positions matching TRBD1. Unmatched junction bases numbered 8, after V lost 6 bases and J lost 5 bases. The CDR3 covers 15 residues. Germline V gene sequence: CDR1 MNHEY, CDR2 SMNVEV (reference sequence).

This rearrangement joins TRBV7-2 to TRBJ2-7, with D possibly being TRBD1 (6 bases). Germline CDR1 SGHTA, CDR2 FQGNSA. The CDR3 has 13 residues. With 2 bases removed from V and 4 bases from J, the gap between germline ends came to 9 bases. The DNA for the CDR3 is TGTGCCAGCAGCTTACGGACAGATTACGAGCAGTACTTC. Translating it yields CASSLRTDYEQYF.

Written as DNA, the CDR3 is TGTGCCTGTCTGACAGGGGCGAACACTGAAGCTTTCTTT. Protein sequence: CACLTGANTEAFF. The V call is TRBV30, the J call TRBJ1-1, with TRBD1 matching 8 bases. After removal of 6 bases from V and 1 base from J, the junction contained 4 bases not matched to a gene. This CDR3 region has 13 residues. The germline V gene has CDR1 GTSNPN and CDR2 SVGIG (reference sequence).

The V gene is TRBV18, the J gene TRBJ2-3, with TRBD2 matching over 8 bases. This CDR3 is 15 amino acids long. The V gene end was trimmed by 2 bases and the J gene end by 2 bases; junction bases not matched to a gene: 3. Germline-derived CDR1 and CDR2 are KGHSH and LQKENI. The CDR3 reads CASSPSGGITDTQYF. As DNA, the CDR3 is TGTGCCAGCTCACCAAGCGGGGGAATCACAGATACGCAGTATTTT.

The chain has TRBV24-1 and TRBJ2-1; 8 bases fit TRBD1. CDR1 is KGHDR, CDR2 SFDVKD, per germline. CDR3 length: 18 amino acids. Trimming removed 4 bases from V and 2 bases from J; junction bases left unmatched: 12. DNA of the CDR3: TGTGCCACCAGTGACCCTTATTCAGACAGGGGACCCTACAATGAGCAGTTCTTC. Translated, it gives CATSDPYSDRGPYNEQFF.

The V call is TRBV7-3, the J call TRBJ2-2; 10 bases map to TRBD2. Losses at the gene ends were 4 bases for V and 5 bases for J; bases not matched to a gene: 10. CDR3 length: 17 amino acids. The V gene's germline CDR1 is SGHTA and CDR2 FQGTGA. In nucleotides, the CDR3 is TGTGCCAGCAGCTCCGCCCCCCGTAGCGGGGGGACCGGGGAGCTGTTTTTT. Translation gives CASSSAPRSGGTGELFF.